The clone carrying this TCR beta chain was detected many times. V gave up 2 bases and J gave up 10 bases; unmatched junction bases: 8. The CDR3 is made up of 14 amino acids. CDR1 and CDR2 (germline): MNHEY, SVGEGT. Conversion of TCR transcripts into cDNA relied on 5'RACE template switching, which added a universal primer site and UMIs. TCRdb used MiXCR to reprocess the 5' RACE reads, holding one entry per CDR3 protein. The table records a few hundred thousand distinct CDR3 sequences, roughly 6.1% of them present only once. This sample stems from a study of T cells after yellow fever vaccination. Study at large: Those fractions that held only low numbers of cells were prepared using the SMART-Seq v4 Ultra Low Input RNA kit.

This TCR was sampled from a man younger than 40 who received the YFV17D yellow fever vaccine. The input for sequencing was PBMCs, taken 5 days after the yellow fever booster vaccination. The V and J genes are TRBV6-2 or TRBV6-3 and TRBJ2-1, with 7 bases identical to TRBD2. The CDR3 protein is CASSYGGGLTEQFF. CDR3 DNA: TGTGCCAGCAGTTACGGGGGGGGACTTACGGAGCAGTTCTTC.